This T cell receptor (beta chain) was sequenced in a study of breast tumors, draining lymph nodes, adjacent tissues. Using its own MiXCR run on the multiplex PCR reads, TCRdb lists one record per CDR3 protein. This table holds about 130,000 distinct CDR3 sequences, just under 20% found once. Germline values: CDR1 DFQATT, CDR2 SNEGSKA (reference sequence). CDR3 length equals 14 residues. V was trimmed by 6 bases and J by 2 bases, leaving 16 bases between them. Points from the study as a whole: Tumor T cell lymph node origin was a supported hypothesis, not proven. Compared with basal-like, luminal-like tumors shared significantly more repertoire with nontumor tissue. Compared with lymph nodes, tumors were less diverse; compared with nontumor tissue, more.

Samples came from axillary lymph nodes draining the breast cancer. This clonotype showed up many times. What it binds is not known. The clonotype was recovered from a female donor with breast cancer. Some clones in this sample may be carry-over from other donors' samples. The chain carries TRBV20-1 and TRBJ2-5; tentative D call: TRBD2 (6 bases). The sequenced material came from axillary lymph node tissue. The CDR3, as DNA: TGCAGTGCCCCTTCGGAGGGTCCACAAGAGACCCAGTACTTC. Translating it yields CSAPSEGPQETQYF.